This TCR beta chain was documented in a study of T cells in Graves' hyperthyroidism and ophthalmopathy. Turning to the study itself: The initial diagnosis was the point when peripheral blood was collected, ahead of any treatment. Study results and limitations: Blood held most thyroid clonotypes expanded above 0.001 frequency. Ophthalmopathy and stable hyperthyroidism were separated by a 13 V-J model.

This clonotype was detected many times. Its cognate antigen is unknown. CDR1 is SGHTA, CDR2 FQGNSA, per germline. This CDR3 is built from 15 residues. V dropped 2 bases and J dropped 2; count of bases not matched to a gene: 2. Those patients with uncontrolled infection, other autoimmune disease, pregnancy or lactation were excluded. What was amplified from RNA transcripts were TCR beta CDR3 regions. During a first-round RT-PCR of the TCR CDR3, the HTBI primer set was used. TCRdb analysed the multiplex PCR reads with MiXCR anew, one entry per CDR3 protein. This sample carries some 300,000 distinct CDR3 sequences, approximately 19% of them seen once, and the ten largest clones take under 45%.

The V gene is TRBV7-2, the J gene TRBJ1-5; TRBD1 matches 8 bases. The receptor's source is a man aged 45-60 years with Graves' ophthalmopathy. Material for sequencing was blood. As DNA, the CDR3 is TGTGCCAGCAGCTTACAGGGGGCGGGCAATCAGCCCCAGCATTTT. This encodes CASSLQGAGNQPQHF.